This TCR beta chain emerged from a study of technical replicates of blood from a handful of donors. The table came from immunoSEQ multiplex PCR; TCRdb's copy has only in-frame clones and leaves some out. Of 75,000 to 90,000 clones in the sample, 93% were seen once. The sequence derives from a human donor in good health. The sequencing sample was made of T cells isolated from PBMCs.

The CDR3 spells CASGLGTTSGASYNEQFF. CDR3 DNA sequence: TGTGCTAGTGGTTTGGGAACGACTAGCGGAGCATCCTACAATGAGCAGTTCTTC. This chain joins TRBV12-5 and TRBJ2-1, with 9 bases identical to TRBD2. Germline CDR1 reads LGHNT; CDR2 reads FRNRAP. The CDR3 runs 18 residues. Unmatched junction bases numbered 8, after V lost 1 base and J lost 1 base.